This T cell receptor beta chain is drawn from a study of blood T cells in healthy people across ages. Trimming took off 4 bases at V and 0 bases at J, with 16 bases between the two ends. Germline loops: CDR1 MNHNS, CDR2 SASEGT. The CDR3 is 17 amino acids. In this sample, this clonotype turned up a few times. The authors ran a second PCR of 7 to 11 cycles using a sample-barcoded 5' primer and a J-beta primer mix. TCRdb called the 5' RACE reads again in MiXCR, with one record for every CDR3 protein. This table holds about 1.6 million distinct CDR3 sequences, about 35% found once. V and J are TRBV6-1 and TRBJ2-1; TRBD2 might be the D (5 bases). Sequenced input: blood. The receptor comes from a woman younger than 45 in good health. The CDR3 DNA reads as TGTGCCAGCAGTGCAGAGCGGTACCCTAACTCCTACAATGAGCAGTTCTTC. Translation: CASSAERYPNSYNEQFF.